This T cell receptor (beta chain) was captured in a study of PD-1 blockade in classical Hodgkin lymphoma. Looking at the study overall: Administration of nivolumab to patients was at 3 mg/kg intravenously every 2 weeks.

With regard to this clone: No antigen is known for it.

The table came from immunoSEQ multiplex PCR; TCRdb's copy has only in-frame clones and leaves some out. This table has approximately 41,000 clones, more than 85% appearing once. The study, taken as a whole, reports: Repertoire differences have undefined causes, possibly disease activity or prior therapy. There was a significant rise in CD4+ TCR diversity by C4D1, with no such rise for CD8+. Excluded were patients who started nivolumab under 1 year after ASCT, a group that had lower diversity.

Each and every patient relapsed after autologous stem cell transplantation, and patients got differing brentuximab vedotin exposure. The CDR3 spans 18 residues. The receptor's source is a human donor with classical Hodgkin lymphoma. This sequence joins TRBV21-1 and TRBJ2-2; the table's D call, TRBD1, has no DNA check behind it. TRBV21-1 is marked as a pseudogene. The source material was peripheral blood mononuclear cells (PBMCs), sampled before the second cycle of nivolumab. Written as DNA, the CDR3 is TGTGCCAGCAGCCCCTCCGGACAGGGTGGTGGTATTGCCGGGGAGCTGTTTTTT. It yields the protein CASSPSGQGGGIAGELFF.